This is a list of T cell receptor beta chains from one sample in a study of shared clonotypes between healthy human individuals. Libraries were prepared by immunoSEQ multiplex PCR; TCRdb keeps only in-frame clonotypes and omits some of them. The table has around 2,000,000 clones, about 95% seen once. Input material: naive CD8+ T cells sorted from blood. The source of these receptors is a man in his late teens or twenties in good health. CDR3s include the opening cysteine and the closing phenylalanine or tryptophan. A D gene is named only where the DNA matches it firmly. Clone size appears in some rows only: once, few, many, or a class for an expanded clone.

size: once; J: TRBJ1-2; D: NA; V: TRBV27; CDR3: CASTGGLGVYTF; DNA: TGTGCCAGCACCGGGGGCCTTGGTGTCTACACCTTC
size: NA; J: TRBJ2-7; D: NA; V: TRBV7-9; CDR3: CASSRMGSYEQYF; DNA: TGTGCCAGCAGCCGGATGGGGAGCTACGAGCAGTACTTC
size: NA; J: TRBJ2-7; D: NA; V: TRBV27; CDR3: CASSQFPTKEDYEQYF; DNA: TGTGCCAGCAGCCAATTTCCGACCAAGGAGGACTACGAGCAGTACTTC
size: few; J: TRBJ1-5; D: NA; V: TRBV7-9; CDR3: CASSLEDQPQHF; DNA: TGTGCCAGCAGCTTAGAGGACCAGCCCCAGCATTTT
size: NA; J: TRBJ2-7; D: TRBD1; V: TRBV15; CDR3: CATSPLQGASYEQYF; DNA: TGTGCCACCAGCCCTCTCCAGGGGGCCTCCTACGAGCAGTACTTC
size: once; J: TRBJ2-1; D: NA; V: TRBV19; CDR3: CASRSHEIWGNEQFF; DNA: TGTGCCAGTAGGAGTCACGAAATTTGGGGGAATGAGCAGTTCTTC
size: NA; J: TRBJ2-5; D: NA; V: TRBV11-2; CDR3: CASSFLQGLGETQYF; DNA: TGTGCCAGCAGCTTCCTACAGGGTCTTGGAGAGACCCAGTACTTC
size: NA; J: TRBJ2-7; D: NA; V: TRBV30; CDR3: CAWRFRGTFEQYF; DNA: TGTGCCTGGAGGTTCCGGGGGACCTTCGAGCAGTACTTC
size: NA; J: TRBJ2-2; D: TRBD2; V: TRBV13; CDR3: CASSLSREGPNTGELFF; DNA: TGTGCCAGCAGCTTATCGCGGGAGGGGCCGAACACCGGGGAGCTGTTTTTT
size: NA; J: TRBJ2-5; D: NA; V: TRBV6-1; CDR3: CASSEFGLLQETQYF; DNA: TGTGCCAGCAGTGAATTCGGGTTACTCCAAGAGACCCAGTACTTC
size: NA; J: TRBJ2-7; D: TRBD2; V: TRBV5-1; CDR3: CASSLALAGADYEQYF; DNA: TGCGCCAGCAGCTTGGCACTAGCGGGGGCGGACTACGAGCAGTACTTC
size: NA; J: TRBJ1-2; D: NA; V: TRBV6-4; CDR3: CASSDSSRDPNGYTF; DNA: TGTGCCAGCAGTGACTCGAGTCGAGACCCGAATGGCTACACCTTC
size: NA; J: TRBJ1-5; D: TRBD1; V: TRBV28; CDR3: CASTPIGTGVLSNQPQHF; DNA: TGTGCCAGCACCCCGATCGGGACAGGGGTTCTGAGCAATCAGCCCCAGCATTTT
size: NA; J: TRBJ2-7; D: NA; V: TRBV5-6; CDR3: CASRGFSGRGAYEQYF; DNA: TGTGCCAGCAGGGGCTTTTCCGGGCGCGGGGCCTACGAGCAGTACTTC
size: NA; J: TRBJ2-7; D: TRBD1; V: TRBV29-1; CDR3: CSVEGTDSYEQYF; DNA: TGCAGCGTTGAGGGGACAGATTCCTACGAGCAGTACTTC
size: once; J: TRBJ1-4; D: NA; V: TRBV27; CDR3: CASSPGTSYSDEKLFF; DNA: TGTGCCAGCAGTCCCGGGACCTCCTATTCCGACGAAAAACTGTTTTTT
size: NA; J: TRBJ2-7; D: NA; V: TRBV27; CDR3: CASSLSPGTVGQYF; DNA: TGTGCCAGCAGTTTATCCCCTGGGACCGTCGGGCAGTACTTC
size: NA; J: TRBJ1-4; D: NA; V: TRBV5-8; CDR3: CASSLDFGERGEKLFF; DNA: TGTGCCAGCAGCTTGGATTTTGGGGAGCGCGGTGAAAAACTGTTTTTT
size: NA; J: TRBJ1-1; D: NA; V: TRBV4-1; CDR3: CASSQEGVNFSFEAFF; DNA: TGCGCCAGCAGCCAAGAGGGGGTGAATTTCTCCTTCGAAGCTTTCTTT
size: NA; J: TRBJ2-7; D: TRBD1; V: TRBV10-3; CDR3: CATLGDRGSYEQYF; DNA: TGTGCCACCCTCGGCGACAGGGGATCCTACGAGCAGTACTTC
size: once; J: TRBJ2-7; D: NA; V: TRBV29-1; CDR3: CSVGVSYEQYF; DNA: TGCAGCGTTGGGGTGTCCTACGAGCAGTACTTC
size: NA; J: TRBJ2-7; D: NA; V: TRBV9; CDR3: CASSVRGAAIDEQYF; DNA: TGTGCCAGCAGCGTAAGGGGGGCGGCTATCGACGAGCAGTACTTC
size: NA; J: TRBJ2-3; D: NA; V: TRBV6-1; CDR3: CASSEGGVFTYTDTQYF; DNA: TGTGCCAGCAGTGAAGGAGGCGTCTTCACATACACAGATACGCAGTATTTT
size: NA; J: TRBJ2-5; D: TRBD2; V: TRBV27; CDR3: CASSSGREAQETQYF; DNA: TGTGCCAGCAGTTCGGGCCGGGAGGCACAAGAGACCCAGTACTTC
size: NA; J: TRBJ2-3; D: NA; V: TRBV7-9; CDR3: CASSRVPDTQYF; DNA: TGTGCCAGCTCCAGGGTTCCAGATACGCAGTATTTT
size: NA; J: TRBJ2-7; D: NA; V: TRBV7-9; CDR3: CASSRTETSYEQYF; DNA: TGTGCCAGCAGCCGGACTGAAACCTCCTACGAGCAGTACTTC
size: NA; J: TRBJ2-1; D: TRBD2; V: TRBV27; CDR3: CASSLYNPGLAAYNEQFF; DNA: TGTGCCAGCAGTTTATATAATCCGGGACTAGCGGCCTACAATGAGCAGTTCTTC
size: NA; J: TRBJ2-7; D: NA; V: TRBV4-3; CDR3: CASSQSLAFYEQYF; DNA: TGCGCCAGCAGCCAGTCTCTAGCGTTCTACGAGCAGTACTTC
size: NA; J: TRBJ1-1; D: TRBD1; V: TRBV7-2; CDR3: CASSLGQGNTEAFF; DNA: TGTGCCAGCAGCCTGGGACAGGGGAACACTGAAGCTTTCTTT
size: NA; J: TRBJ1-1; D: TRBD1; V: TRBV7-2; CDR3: CASSLALGGGEAFF; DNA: TGTGCCAGCAGCTTAGCTCTAGGGGGCGGCGAAGCTTTCTTT
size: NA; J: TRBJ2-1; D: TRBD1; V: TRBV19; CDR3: CASTSGTGPYNEQFF; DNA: TGTGCCAGTACCTCCGGGACAGGGCCCTACAATGAGCAGTTCTTC
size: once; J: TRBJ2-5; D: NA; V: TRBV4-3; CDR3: CASSQDRGITPPFQETQYF; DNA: TGCGCCAGCAGCCAAGATCGGGGAATAACACCACCATTCCAAGAGACCCAGTACTTC
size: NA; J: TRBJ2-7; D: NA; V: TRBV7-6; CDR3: CASSLSSSYEQYF; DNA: TGTGCCAGCAGCTTATCCTCCTCCTACGAGCAGTACTTC
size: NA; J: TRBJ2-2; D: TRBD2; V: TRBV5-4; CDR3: CASSRTSGNTGELFF; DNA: TGTGCCAGCAGCCGGACTAGCGGGAACACCGGGGAGCTGTTTTTT
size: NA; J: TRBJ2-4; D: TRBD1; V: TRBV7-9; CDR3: CASSYDREGENIQYF; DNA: TGTGCCAGCAGCTATGACAGGGAAGGCGAGAACATTCAGTACTTC
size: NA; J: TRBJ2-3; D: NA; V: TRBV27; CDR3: CASSLLGDWGADTQYF; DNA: TGTGCCAGCAGTCTTCTCGGGGATTGGGGGGCAGATACGCAGTATTTT
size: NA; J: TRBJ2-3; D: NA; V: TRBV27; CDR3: CASSFRETDTQYF; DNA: TGTGCCAGCAGTTTTCGGGAGACAGATACGCAGTATTTT